This T cell receptor beta chain was identified during a study of somatic mutations in cytotoxic T cells in rheumatoid arthritis. General study results and limits: Within the rheumatoid arthritis patients, CD8+ clonality went up as age increased (Spearman r of about 0.49). The same was not true of the healthy controls. A slight TRBV07 underrepresentation in rheumatoid arthritis patients was reported without multiple-comparison adjustment.

This table comes from immunoSEQ multiplex PCR, and its TCRdb copy is limited to in-frame clones, with some not included. The table lists fewer than 20,000 clones, about 73% of them singletons. CD4+ cells and CD8+ cells were each obtained through positive magnetic bead selection, and their purity was assessed by flow cytometry. Germline CDR1 reads MNHNS; CDR2 reads SASEGT. The CDR3 spans 14 residues. V shed 8 bases and J shed 0 bases, with 12 bases lying between them. With respect to this clone: What it recognizes is unknown.

The TCR sequence derives from a woman aged 55-75 years in good health. The chain has TRBV6-1 and TRBJ2-3; D remains ambiguous. Sequenced input: CD8+ T cells sorted from blood. This chain's CDR3 is CASRLTISTDTQYF. In DNA, the CDR3 is TGTGCCAGCCGTCTCACCATTAGCACAGATACGCAGTATTTT.